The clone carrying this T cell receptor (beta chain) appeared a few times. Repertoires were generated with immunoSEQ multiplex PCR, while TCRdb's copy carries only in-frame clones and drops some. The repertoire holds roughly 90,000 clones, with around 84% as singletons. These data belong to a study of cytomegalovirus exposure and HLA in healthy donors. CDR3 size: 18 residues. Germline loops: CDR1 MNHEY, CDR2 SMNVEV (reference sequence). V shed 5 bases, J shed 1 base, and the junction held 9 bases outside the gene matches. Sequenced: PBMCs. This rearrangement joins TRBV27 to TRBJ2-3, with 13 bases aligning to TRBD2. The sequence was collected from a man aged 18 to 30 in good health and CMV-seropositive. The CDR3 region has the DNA TGTGCCAGCAGTGTTTATCCCGGGACTAGCGGGGGCACAGATACGCAGTATTTT. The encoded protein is CASSVYPGTSGGTDTQYF.